This TCR beta chain emerged from a study of T cell responses to AZD1222 COVID-19 vaccine. The CDR3 covers 15 residues. With 0 bases removed from V and 2 bases from J, the gap between germline ends came to 12 bases. In germline, CDR1 is SGHRS, CDR2 YFSETQ. The data were produced by immunoSEQ multiplex PCR, yet TCRdb's version contains in-frame clones alone and is incomplete. The data contain 90,000 to 120,000 clones, about nine tenths of them singletons. The chain carries TRBV5-1 and TRBJ2-7; D gene uncertain. This sequence was found in an adult who received the AZD1222 COVID-19 vaccine. The source material was peripheral blood, sampled 28 days after the second AZD1222 dose. DNA for the CDR3: TGCGCCAGCAGCTTGGAGCCTCGAGGTCCCTACGAGCAGTACTTC. This sequence encodes CASSLEPRGPYEQYF.